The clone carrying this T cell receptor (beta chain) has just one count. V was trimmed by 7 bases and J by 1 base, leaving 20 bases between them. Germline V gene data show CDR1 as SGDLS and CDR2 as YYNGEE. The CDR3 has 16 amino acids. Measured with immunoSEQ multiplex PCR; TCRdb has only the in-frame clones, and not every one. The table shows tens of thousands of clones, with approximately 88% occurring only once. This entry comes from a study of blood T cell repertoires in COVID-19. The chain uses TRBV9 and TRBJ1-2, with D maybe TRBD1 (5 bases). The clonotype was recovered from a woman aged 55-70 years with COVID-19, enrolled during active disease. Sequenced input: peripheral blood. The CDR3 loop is CASAGAGGASNYGYTF. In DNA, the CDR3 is TGTGCCAGCGCCGGGGCGGGCGGGGCGAGTAACTATGGCTACACCTTC. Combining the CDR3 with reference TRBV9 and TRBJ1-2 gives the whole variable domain DSGVTQTPKHLITATGQRVTLRCSPRSGDLSVYWYQQSLDQGLQFLIQYYNGEERAKGNILERFSAQQFPDLHSELNLSSLELGDSALYFCASAGAGGASNYGYTFGSGTRLTVV.